This T cell receptor beta chain originates from a study of T cell repertoires in ileal Crohn's disease (dated by TCRdb to between 2018 and 2021). As for the study more broadly: At the time of surgery, 30% to 45% of patients were active smokers, and the median duration of disease was approximately 8 years. Every patient underwent surgery because of a complication, which was stricturing disease in approximately 61% and penetrating disease in about 40%. About half of the patients received postoperative therapy: fewer than 12 received thiopurines and 15 to 20 received anti-TNF agents. The TCR repertoire was analysed in 55 to 70 patients with Crohn's disease drawn from a prospective multicentre cohort. The study was conducted in parallel with a multicentre cohort that was designed to identify predictors of early endoscopic recurrence following ileocolonic resection. A Rutgeerts score higher than i0 was the definition used for endoscopic postoperative recurrence. The study sequenced about 150 mucosal samples from around 60 patients, taken at several locations on the surgical specimen and at postoperative endoscopy.

With respect to this clone: No antigen is known for it. No quality values exist for individual bases; no much larger clone is one base distant.

General findings and caveats noted by the study authors: A significantly higher proportion of clonal expansions was observed in active smokers at surgery than in non-smokers (about 25% vs 20%, p=0.02). Compared with CD4 T cells, sorted CD8 T cells contained more high-frequency clones, which suggests that the mucosal expansions were mostly CD8. Mucosal CD4 and CD8 T cells were sorted and sequenced only in a subgroup of patients, the size of which was not stated. Higher high-frequency clone percentages at surgery were associated with endoscopic recurrence; all patients with clonality above 26.8% (18/57) had recurrence.

As encoded in the germline V gene, CDR1 is SGHRS while CDR2 is YFSETQ. The CDR3 covers 13 residues, taking in both the cysteine and the phenylalanine. Only CDR3 DNA remains: 39 bases, in frame from the first base. At the junction V is shortened by 4 bases and J by 6 bases, with 13 bases in between. For commercial TCRB immunosequencing, five hundred nanograms of biopsy DNA were submitted for each sample. CDR3 regions were amplified from genomic DNA by Adaptive Biotechnology using a two-step, amplification bias-controlled multiplex PCR. Primers for every V and J gene segment were used in the first PCR, and barcodes and Illumina adapters were added in the second PCR. CDR3 libraries were sequenced using an Illumina instrument. Under the source paper's analysis protocol: Vendor-provided pipelines were combined with custom analysis of raw data in R/Bioconductor under R version 3.3.0. Clonality, which ranges from 0 to 1, was calculated as the inverse of the normalised Shannon entropy across all productive clones. High-frequency clones were defined as the share of the repertoire taken up by the top 100 clones, keeping only clones that passed a 95% confidence test. Repertoire diversity was measured with the Simpson index, and overlap between samples was measured with the Morisita-Horn index. Sourced from immuneACCESS, this table was stored by TCRdb with only in-frame sequences that have V and J called. A share of the clones is absent; for the studies checked, an unresolved V gene accounts for under half, and the remainder has no known explanation. That table supplies the V and J calls and clone size; D and trimming were determined from the DNA. This sample is represented by 8,600 or so clones; around 80% of them were singletons. Clones ranked in the top ten supply 4.5% to 5% of the sample.

Adults with ileal or ileocolonic Crohn's disease and an indication for ileocolonic resection were eligible for inclusion. Before DNA extraction, whole ileal mucosal biopsies were kept frozen at -80 degrees C. Genomic DNA was extracted from frozen whole biopsies with a TRizol-based method and quantified on a NanoDrop 2000 spectrophotometer. The chain uses TRBV5-1 and TRBJ1-2; no D gene can be assigned with confidence. This receptor was obtained from an adult with Crohn's disease. Sequenced sample: ileal tissue. At the DNA level, the sequence is TGCGCCAGCAGCACCCTCGAGGGAAATGGCTACACCTTC. This codes for CASSTLEGNGYTF.